A selection of T cell receptor beta chains follows, all from one sample in a study of T cell responses to AZD1222 COVID-19 vaccine. Profiled with immunoSEQ multiplex PCR; TCRdb holds only in-frame clones, not every one. The data contain 100,000 to 150,000 clones, about 87% of them seen just once; the ten biggest clones take up over 5.5%. Source: peripheral blood, taken on day 0 of AZD1222 vaccination. The receptors here all came from an adult in good health. Each CDR3 is given with its conserved first and last residue. The order of the fields is D gene, clone size, J gene, CDR3 length, V gene, CDR3 DNA, CDR3 protein. A D gene is named only where the DNA matches it firmly. Not all rows give a size; the values are once, few, many and, for expanded clones, a class.

d_call: NA
clone_size: NA
j_call: TRBJ1-4
cdr3_length: 14
v_call: TRBV6-1
cdr3_nt: TGTGCCAGCAGTGAATGGGGGAGGACGGAAAAACTGTTTTTT
cdr3_aa: CASSEWGRTEKLFF

d_call: NA
clone_size: NA
j_call: TRBJ1-3
cdr3_length: 14
v_call: TRBV7-8
cdr3_nt: TGTGCCAGCAGCTTGGCCAGCTCTGGAAACACCATATATTTT
cdr3_aa: CASSLASSGNTIYF

d_call: TRBD2
clone_size: NA
j_call: TRBJ2-3
cdr3_length: 16
v_call: TRBV6-1
cdr3_nt: TGTGCCAGCAGTGAAAAGGCTAGCGGGCCTCGGGCGGCGCAGTATTTT
cdr3_aa: CASSEKASGPRAAQYF

d_call: TRBD1
clone_size: NA
j_call: TRBJ2-7
cdr3_length: 15
v_call: TRBV7-9
cdr3_nt: TGTGCCAGCAGCCCAGTTGGGACAGCTATCTACGAGCAGTACTTC
cdr3_aa: CASSPVGTAIYEQYF

d_call: NA
clone_size: NA
j_call: TRBJ1-2
cdr3_length: 13
v_call: TRBV29-1
cdr3_nt: TGCAGCGTTCACGCACAGGGCAATGATGGCTACACCTTC
cdr3_aa: CSVHAQGNDGYTF

d_call: NA
clone_size: once
j_call: TRBJ1-2
cdr3_length: 14
v_call: TRBV28
cdr3_nt: TGTGCCAGCAGTTTAACAGGGATGGAATATGGCTACACCTTC
cdr3_aa: CASSLTGMEYGYTF

d_call: TRBD2
clone_size: NA
j_call: TRBJ2-5
cdr3_length: 15
v_call: TRBV18
cdr3_nt: TGTGCCAGCTCACCACTTGCGGGGGGCCAAGAGACCCAGTACTTC
cdr3_aa: CASSPLAGGQETQYF

d_call: NA
clone_size: once
j_call: TRBJ1-2
cdr3_length: 10
v_call: TRBV2
cdr3_nt: TGTGCCAGCAGTGAAGGTGGCTACACCTTC
cdr3_aa: CASSEGGYTF

d_call: NA
clone_size: NA
j_call: TRBJ1-2
cdr3_length: 13
v_call: TRBV6-5
cdr3_nt: TGTGCCAGCACGAGACGGGGGAACTATGGCTACACCTTC
cdr3_aa: CASTRRGNYGYTF

d_call: NA
clone_size: NA
j_call: TRBJ2-1
cdr3_length: 10
v_call: TRBV20-1
cdr3_nt: TGCAGTGCTAGTGGCTATGAGCAGTTCTTC
cdr3_aa: CSASGYEQFF

d_call: TRBD1
clone_size: NA
j_call: TRBJ1-3
cdr3_length: 15
v_call: TRBV7-9
cdr3_nt: TGTGCCAGCAGCTTAGGAGGGACAGCTGGAAACACCATATATTTT
cdr3_aa: CASSLGGTAGNTIYF

d_call: TRBD1
clone_size: NA
j_call: TRBJ1-1
cdr3_length: 13
v_call: TRBV6-5
cdr3_nt: TGTGCCAGCAGTTGGGACAGGGAAACTGAAGCTTTCTTT
cdr3_aa: CASSWDRETEAFF

d_call: TRBD1
clone_size: NA
j_call: TRBJ1-4
cdr3_length: 15
v_call: TRBV2
cdr3_nt: TGTGCCAGCAGCCCTGACAGGGGGCCTGGGGAAAAACTGTTTTTT
cdr3_aa: CASSPDRGPGEKLFF

d_call: NA
clone_size: NA
j_call: TRBJ1-5
cdr3_length: 16
v_call: TRBV6-2/TRBV6-3
cdr3_nt: TGTGCCAGCAGCCGGGACGTCGGGCTCTGGGTTCAGCCCCAGCATTTT
cdr3_aa: CASSRDVGLWVQPQHF

d_call: TRBD1
clone_size: NA
j_call: TRBJ2-7
cdr3_length: 15
v_call: TRBV19
cdr3_nt: TGTGCCAGTAGTATAGTAGGGACAGGTCTCTACGAGCAGTACTTC
cdr3_aa: CASSIVGTGLYEQYF

d_call: NA
clone_size: NA
j_call: TRBJ1-2
cdr3_length: 13
v_call: TRBV4-1
cdr3_nt: TGCGCCAGCAGCCAAGATCTCGGGTGGAGGTACACCTTC
cdr3_aa: CASSQDLGWRYTF

d_call: TRBD1
clone_size: NA
j_call: TRBJ2-3
cdr3_length: 16
v_call: TRBV9
cdr3_nt: TGTGCCAGCAGCTTCTCCGGTGACAGGGGGACAGATACGCAGTATTTT
cdr3_aa: CASSFSGDRGTDTQYF

d_call: NA
clone_size: NA
j_call: TRBJ1-1
cdr3_length: 14
v_call: TRBV5-1
cdr3_nt: TGCGCCAGCAGCTTGGTAATCGGGACACCCGAAACTTTCTTT
cdr3_aa: CASSLVIGTPETFF

d_call: NA
clone_size: NA
j_call: TRBJ1-2
cdr3_length: 18
v_call: TRBV21-1
cdr3_nt: TGTGCCAGCAGCAAAGTTCGGGACCTTGAAGGGTGGAACTATGGCTACACCTTC
cdr3_aa: CASSKVRDLEGWNYGYTF

d_call: NA
clone_size: once
j_call: TRBJ2-1
cdr3_length: 13
v_call: TRBV6-1
cdr3_nt: TGTGCCAGCAGTGAAGGATCTTACAATGAGCAGTTCTTC
cdr3_aa: CASSEGSYNEQFF

d_call: NA
clone_size: few
j_call: TRBJ1-3
cdr3_length: 13
v_call: TRBV29-1
cdr3_nt: TGCAGCGCCACAGTTAACTCTGGAAACACCATATATTTT
cdr3_aa: CSATVNSGNTIYF

d_call: TRBD1
clone_size: NA
j_call: TRBJ1-4
cdr3_length: 15
v_call: TRBV7-9
cdr3_nt: TGTGCCAGCAGCTCCCGACAGGGTCCTAATGAAAAACTGTTTTTT
cdr3_aa: CASSSRQGPNEKLFF

d_call: NA
clone_size: once
j_call: TRBJ1-5
cdr3_length: 13
v_call: TRBV7-9
cdr3_nt: TGTGCCAGCAGCTTAGGGTCAGCTCAGCCCCAGCATTTT
cdr3_aa: CASSLGSAQPQHF

d_call: NA
clone_size: NA
j_call: TRBJ1-1
cdr3_length: 13
v_call: TRBV2
cdr3_nt: TGTGCCAGCAGCGACATCCTCGCCACTGAAGCTTTCTTT
cdr3_aa: CASSDILATEAFF

d_call: NA
clone_size: NA
j_call: TRBJ1-4
cdr3_length: 14
v_call: TRBV30
cdr3_nt: TGTGCCTGGAGTGTAAAGTCGGGCTCTGAAAAACTGTTTTTT
cdr3_aa: CAWSVKSGSEKLFF

d_call: NA
clone_size: NA
j_call: TRBJ1-1
cdr3_length: 12
v_call: TRBV11-2
cdr3_nt: TGTGCCAGCAGCTTAGCAAGTTGGGGAGCTTTCTTT
cdr3_aa: CASSLASWGAFF

d_call: NA
clone_size: NA
j_call: TRBJ1-6
cdr3_length: 14
v_call: TRBV6-5
cdr3_nt: TGTGCCAGCAGTTTGACGACCTGGAATTCACCCCTCCACTTT
cdr3_aa: CASSLTTWNSPLHF

d_call: NA
clone_size: NA
j_call: TRBJ1-2
cdr3_length: 15
v_call: TRBV28
cdr3_nt: TGTGCCAGCAGTTTAGGAGGGGGGGGAATGTTAGGCTACACCTTC
cdr3_aa: CASSLGGGGMLGYTF

d_call: NA
clone_size: NA
j_call: TRBJ1-5
cdr3_length: 14
v_call: TRBV6-6
cdr3_nt: TGTGCCAGCAGGGAGGGCGGTTACAATCAGCCCCAGCATTTT
cdr3_aa: CASREGGYNQPQHF

d_call: TRBD1
clone_size: NA
j_call: TRBJ1-1
cdr3_length: 15
v_call: TRBV10-3
cdr3_nt: TGTGCCATCAGTGAGTGGGACAGGGGGCACACTGAAGCTTTCTTT
cdr3_aa: CAISEWDRGHTEAFF